This T cell receptor (beta chain) was sequenced for a study of cytomegalovirus exposure and HLA in healthy donors. Study-wide results and limits: The HLA-A and HLA-B alleles of most subjects were reportedly predicted accurately from TCR beta sequences.

PCR employed 60 Vbeta and 13 Jbeta primers. Assay: immunoSEQ multiplex PCR; the TCRdb copy retains only in-frame clones and omits some. The profile covers under 150,000 clones, with 60% to 85% appearing a single time and under 2% taken by the ten largest. With regard to this clone: Its antigen is still unknown.

Trimming cost V 5 bases and J 3 bases, with 8 bases left between them. The CDR3 runs to 13 residues. Germline V CDR1 and CDR2: SNHLY, FYNNEI. The chain recombines TRBV2 with TRBJ1-5; D is perhaps TRBD1 (6 bases). The TCR was taken from a female donor in good health and CMV-seropositive. Sample: PBMCs. CDR3 amino acids: CASSRDNNQPQHF. In DNA form, the CDR3 reads TGTGCCAGCAGTCGGGACAACAATCAGCCCCAGCATTTT.